The TCR beta chain under discussion was sequenced for a study of T cell changes during pregnancy in multiple sclerosis. Data came from immunoSEQ multiplex PCR; TCRdb stores just in-frame clones and leaves some out. This table has under 80,000 clones, 85% to 95% appearing once. V gave up 1 base and J gave up 3 bases, with 7 bases separating them. The germline gives CDR1 SGHVS, CDR2 FQNEAQ. The CDR3 sequence is 14 residues long. The receptor comes from a female donor with multiple sclerosis, enrolled in a pregnancy study. The sample here was peripheral blood, taken before pregnancy. The chain joins TRBV7-8 to TRBJ1-5; D perhaps matches TRBD1 (6 bases). The CDR3 nucleotides read TGTGCCAGCAGCTTAGGGACAGACAATCAGCCCCAGCATTTT. This codes for CASSLGTDNQPQHF.